The clone carrying this TCR beta chain was counted a single time. The PCR was carried out with 60 Vbeta primers and 13 Jbeta primers. Some clones are missing from TCRdb's copy, which holds only in-frame ones; the method was immunoSEQ multiplex PCR. The top ten hold more than 0.8% of the sample, which has over 200,000 clones, approximately 90% seen once. CDR1 is SNHLY and CDR2 is FYNNEI in the germline V gene. V shed 7 bases and J 5 bases; nucleotides not matched to a gene: 4. The CDR3 is made up of 14 amino acids. These data belong to a study of cytomegalovirus exposure and HLA in healthy donors. This TCR derives from a woman in her late teens or twenties in good health and CMV-seronegative. The specimen was PBMCs. V and J are TRBV2 and TRBJ1-5; 11 nucleotides match TRBD1. The CDR3 DNA follows: TGTGCCAGCACTGGGACAGGGGGTGATCAGCCCCAGCATTTT. This sequence encodes CASTGTGGDQPQHF.